The 8 T cell receptor beta chains below were found in one sample sequenced in a study of PD-L1 blockade in urothelial cancer. Sample time point: pretreatment peripheral blood. TCRdb's table, derived via immunoSEQ multiplex PCR, lists solely in-frame clones and lacks some. The sample has approximately 48,000 clones, around 85% seen once. This sample comprised PBMCs, obtained around atezolizumab (anti-PD-L1) treatment. Source of these receptors: a woman aged 60-75 years with urothelial cancer.

CDR3 residues: CASSQDRGKSTQYF. For the CDR3, the DNA is TGCGCCAGCAGCCAAGATAGGGGGAAATCCACGCAGTATTTT. The chain employs TRBV4-3 and TRBJ2-3, with D perhaps TRBD1 (6 bases). The CDR3 has 14 amino acids. The V gene's germline CDR1 is LGHNA and CDR2 YSLEER. The V end lost 0 bases, the J end lost 9 bases, and 13 bases lay between the germline ends.

This rearrangement joins TRBV5-6 to TRBJ2-7; 8 positions agree with TRBD2. The CDR3 has 14 amino acids. Germline V gene lookup returns CDR1 SGHDT and CDR2 YYEEEE. J lost 7 bases, V lost 4 bases, and 10 bases had no gene match. CDR3 nucleotide sequence: TGTGCCAGCAGCGCTGGACTAGCCGGGTGGGAGCAGTACTTC. This encodes CASSAGLAGWEQYF.

This sequence joins TRBV6-5 and TRBJ2-2, with 7 bases that match TRBD1. The germline gives CDR1 MNHEY, CDR2 SVGAGI. With 2 bases clipped from V and 9 bases from J, the junction kept 3 bases outside the gene matches. CDR3 length: 13 residues. CDR3 sequence: CASSYRGHRELFF. The DNA of the CDR3 is TGTGCCAGCAGTTACAGGGGGCATAGGGAGCTGTTTTTT.

The J gene is TRBJ2-1, the V gene TRBV5-1, with TRBD2 identical over 10 bases. Germline CDR1 reads SGHRS; CDR2 reads YFSETQ. The V segment lost 8 bases and the J segment 6 bases; nucleotides outside the gene matches: 8. CDR3 length: 14 residues. This chain's CDR3 is CASQQRGGPNEQFF. The CDR3 coding sequence is TGCGCCAGTCAACAGCGGGGGGGCCCCAATGAGCAGTTCTTC.

The chain has TRBV6-1 and TRBJ1-4; D call uncertain. CDR3 size: 13 residues. The V gene's germline CDR1 is MNHNS and CDR2 SASEGT. The ends were cut back, 6 bases at V and 7 bases at J, with 12 bases in the middle. The CDR3 nucleotides are TGTGCCAGCAGGTGGATGGGGAGTGAAAAACTGTTTTTT. This sequence encodes CASRWMGSEKLFF.

The chain is built from TRBV19 and TRBJ2-5; a possible D gene is TRBD2 (5 bases). V was shortened by 7 bases and J by 4 bases, with 7 bases between the two germline ends. This CDR3 has 11 residues. Germline CDR1 LNHDA, CDR2 SQIVND (reference sequence). CDR3 coding DNA: TGTGCCAGTAAACTAGGAGAGACCCAGTACTTC. This gives the protein CASKLGETQYF.

The CDR3 DNA is TGTGCCAGTAGTATTCAGGGTCCTAATGAAAAACTGTTTTTT. Its translation: CASSIQGPNEKLFF. The chain joins TRBV19 to TRBJ1-4, with D possibly being TRBD1 (5 bases). Deletions cut 3 bases from V and 3 bases from J, with 8 bases between. Germline CDR1 is LNHDA and CDR2 is SQIVND (reference sequence). The CDR3 length is 14 residues.

The genes are TRBV5-6 and TRBJ1-2; D perhaps matches TRBD1 (5 bases). V lost 0 bases and J lost 8, with 11 bases in between. CDR1 and CDR2 (germline): SGHDT, YYEEEE. This CDR3 spans 13 amino acids. In nucleotides, the CDR3 is TGTGCCAGCAGCTTGGACAGGTTCGGGGGCTACACCTTC. Translation gives CASSLDRFGGYTF.